The present T cell receptor (beta chain) was sequenced within a study of blood T cell repertoires in COVID-19. Study at large: The United States, Italy and Spain were the sources of the acute and convalescent COVID-19 samples.

This clone was detected a few times. Germline lookup yields CDR1 MNHEY and CDR2 SVGAGI. This CDR3 has 15 residues. With 6 bases clipped from V and 3 bases from J, the junction kept 7 bases outside the gene matches. Clones were read by immunoSEQ multiplex PCR, and TCRdb kept only the in-frame ones, dropping some. The repertoire consists of over 70,000 clones, with roughly 76% occurring once and the leading ten covering around 30%. The gene calls are TRBV6-5 and TRBJ2-2, with 7 nucleotides matching TRBD2. The source of this sequence is a woman aged 80 or over with active or convalescent COVID-19. The sample was peripheral blood. The chain's CDR3 is CASRWGGGDTGELFF. CDR3 nucleotides: TGTGCCAGCAGGTGGGGCGGGGGAGACACCGGGGAGCTGTTTTTT.